The 20 T cell receptor beta chains below come from one sample, sequenced in a study of graft-versus-host responses after intestinal transplantation. Antigens for these TCRs are unknown. Sequencing was performed with immunoSEQ multiplex PCR; in TCRdb, only in-frame clones are kept and a portion is missing. The table lists 30,000 or so clones, about four fifths of them singletons. The source material was unstimulated CD8+ T cells sorted from spleen or lymph node cells, sampled before intestinal transplant. These receptors all come from a human donor who received an intestinal transplant.

The J gene is TRBJ2-1, the V gene TRBV27, with unresolved D. This CDR3 has 16 residues. Germline CDR1 and CDR2: MNHEY and SMNVEV (reference sequence). The V end was cut by 4 bases, the J end by 2 bases, with 15 bases between. The chain's CDR3 is CASSSPTMGAYNEQFF. CDR3 coding DNA: TGTGCCAGCAGTTCCCCCACCATGGGCGCCTACAATGAGCAGTTCTTC.

The chain combines TRBV7-9 with TRBJ2-1; unclear D gene. The V end was cut by 2 bases, the J end by 7 bases, with 3 bases between. Germline CDR1 is SEHNR and CDR2 is FQNEAQ (reference sequence). The CDR3 runs 11 residues. CDR3 DNA: TGTGCCAGCAGCTTACTTAATGAGCAGTTCTTC. Residues: CASSLLNEQFF.

The rearrangement uses TRBV28 and TRBJ2-2; no definite D call. The germline V gene encodes CDR1 MDHEN and CDR2 SYDVKM. This CDR3 is built from 11 residues. Trimming took 3 bases from V and 8 from J, leaving 4 bases between them. The CDR3 loop is CASSFRGELFF. For the CDR3, the DNA is TGTGCCAGCAGTTTCCGTGGGGAGCTGTTTTTT.

V is TRBV7-9 and J is TRBJ2-5, with D possibly TRBD1 on 5 matching bases. The DNA end is a closer match to TRBJ2-7, so the J assignment may be wrong. The CDR3 has 14 residues. Germline V lookup: CDR1 SEHNR, CDR2 FQNEAQ (reference sequence). The CDR3 coding sequence is TGTGCCAGCAGCCAAGACAGTTATTCCTACGAGCAGTACTTC. Translating it yields CASSQDSYSYEQYF.

The chain employs TRBV7-8 and TRBJ2-1, with TRBD2 matching 14 bases. V shed 3 bases and J 10 bases; nucleotides not matched to a gene: 8. The germline V gene encodes CDR1 SGHVS and CDR2 FQNEAQ. The CDR3 has 16 amino acids. CDR3 sequence: CASSLWGLAGEGEQFF. The DNA of the CDR3 is TGTGCCAGCAGCTTGTGGGGACTAGCGGGGGAGGGAGAGCAGTTCTTC.

This chain joins TRBV28 and TRBJ2-3; TRBD2 aligns across 7 bases. Germline V gives CDR1 MDHEN, CDR2 SYDVKM. V shed 0 bases, J shed 2 bases, and the junction held 14 bases outside the gene matches. The CDR3 extends over 19 amino acids. CDR3 sequence: CASSLCAGVAGNITDTQYF. The CDR3, as DNA: TGTGCCAGCAGTTTATGCGCCGGAGTAGCGGGCAACATCACAGATACGCAGTATTTT. The full variable domain, rest sourced from reference TRBV28 and TRBJ2-3, is DVKVTQSSRYLVKRTGEKVFLECVQDMDHENMFWYRQDPGLGLRLIYFSYDVKMKEKGDIPEGYSVSREKKERFSLILESASTNQTSMYLCASSLCAGVAGNITDTQYFGPGTRLTVL.

This clone was seen a few times. The chain has TRBV10-3 and TRBJ2-1; 9 positions match TRBD1. The CDR3 is made up of 15 amino acids. Germline CDR1 ENHRY, CDR2 SYGVKD. V trimming: 7 bases; J trimming: 7 bases; junction bases outside the gene matches: 11. The CDR3 here is CAITKTGGLGNEQFF. CDR3 nucleotides: TGTGCCATCACCAAAACAGGGGGCCTTGGGAATGAGCAGTTCTTC.

A few counts support this clone. The V call is TRBV4-1, the J call TRBJ2-7; tentative D call: TRBD1 (6 bases). The CDR3 is 15 residues long. Trimming cost V 3 bases and J 0 bases, with 12 bases left between them. In germline, CDR1 is MGHRA, CDR2 YSYEKL. Here the CDR3 reads CASSHLDRSSYEQYF. DNA of the CDR3: TGCGCCAGCAGCCACTTAGACAGGAGCTCCTACGAGCAGTACTTC.

This clone was seen only a few times. The CDR3 sequence: CATSYFYSTQYF. The CDR3 DNA follows: TGTGCCACCAGCTATTTCTATTCTACGCAGTATTTT. J is TRBJ2-3 and V is TRBV15, with no clear D. There are 12 residues in the CDR3. Trimming took off 5 bases at V and 8 bases at J, with 11 bases between the two ends. The germline V gene has CDR1 LNHNV and CDR2 YYDKDF (reference sequence).

In this sample, this clone is medium-sized. This chain uses TRBV6-1 with TRBJ1-3; no definite D call. Trimming pared 2 bases from V and 2 bases from J, leaving 10 bases between. The CDR3 is 15 amino acids. Germline values: CDR1 MNHNS, CDR2 SASEGT. CDR3 coding DNA: TGTGCCAGCAGTGAACAGGAGGACGCTGGAAACACCATATATTTT. This sequence encodes CASSEQEDAGNTIYF.

J is TRBJ2-3 and V is TRBV5-6; D gene unclear. Trimming took off 0 bases at V and 0 bases at J, with 5 bases between the two ends. Per the germline V gene, CDR1 is SGHDT and CDR2 is YYEEEE. CDR3 length equals 14 residues. The CDR3 DNA sequence: TGTGCCAGCAGCTTGGCCGTCAGCACAGATACGCAGTATTTT. The encoded protein is CASSLAVSTDTQYF.

This chain joins TRBV30 and TRBJ2-5; 7 nucleotides line up with TRBD1. Germline CDR1 GTSNPN, CDR2 SVGIG (reference sequence). After removal of 4 bases from V and 2 bases from J, the junction contained 10 bases not matched to a gene. The CDR3 has 15 amino acids. CDR3 loop: CAWTLSTGIQETQYF. As DNA, the CDR3 is TGTGCCTGGACCTTGTCGACAGGGATACAAGAGACCCAGTACTTC.

V and J are TRBV21-1 and TRBJ2-5; TRBD2 is the table's D call and was not checked against the DNA. TRBV21-1 counts as a pseudogene. The CDR3 is 14 amino acids. CDR3 sequence (DNA): TGTGCCAGCAGCAAAGCGCGAGTTGGAGAGACCCAGTACTTC. It yields the protein CASSKARVGETQYF.

The chain combines TRBV6-6 with TRBJ2-1, with 14 bases identical to TRBD2. V shed 6 bases and J 9 bases; nucleotides not matched to a gene: 4. CDR1 and CDR2 (germline): MNHNY, SVGAGI (reference sequence). The CDR3 spans 14 residues. The CDR3 nucleotides are TGTGCCAGCAGAGGGACTAGCGGGAGTTTTGAGCAGTTCTTC. Protein product: CASRGTSGSFEQFF.

The rearrangement links TRBV11-1 to TRBJ2-3, with 12 nucleotides matching TRBD2. With 3 bases clipped from V and 3 bases from J, the junction kept 10 bases outside the gene matches. The germline V gene has CDR1 SGHAT and CDR2 FQDESV (reference sequence). This CDR3 is built from 18 residues. In nucleotides, the CDR3 is TGTGCCAGCAGCTTCCGACTAGCGGGGGACCTTTTGACAGATACGCAGTATTTT. The encoded protein is CASSFRLAGDLLTDTQYF.

Concerning this clone itself: At one boundary the junction diverges from the germline segment, which might be a read error. Other DNA sequences in the sample encode the same CDR3. The chain has TRBV19 and TRBJ1-5, with 7 bases fitting TRBD1. The CDR3 consists of 14 residues. The germline V gene encodes CDR1 LNHDA and CDR2 SQIVND (reference sequence). The CDR3 DNA reads as TGTGCCAGTATGGCGGGGACAGCTGATCAGCCCCAGCACTTT. As protein: CASMAGTADQPQHF.

The rearrangement uses TRBV7-6 and TRBJ2-7; D ambiguous. V dropped 1 base and J dropped 3 bases, with 10 bases sitting between them. CDR3 length: 14 residues. Germline-derived CDR1 and CDR2 are SGHVS and FNYEAQ. The CDR3 DNA is TGTGCCAGCAGCTTAGTTGTTAGCAGCTACGAGCAGTACTTC. It translates to CASSLVVSSYEQYF.

The J gene is TRBJ1-1, the V gene TRBV6-5; no clear D gene. With 0 bases removed from V and 0 bases from J, the gap between germline ends came to 8 bases. Germline V gene lookup returns CDR1 MNHEY and CDR2 SVGAGI. The CDR3 has 15 amino acids. The CDR3 coding sequence is TGTGCCAGCAGTTACTCCGGGGAGATGAACACTGAAGCTTTCTTT. Its protein is CASSYSGEMNTEAFF.

The gene calls are TRBV14 and TRBJ2-3, with no clear D. V was trimmed by 1 base and J by 0 bases, leaving 8 bases between them. Germline CDR1 SGHDN, CDR2 FVKESK. This CDR3 has 15 amino acids. The DNA of the CDR3 is TGTGCCAGCAGCCAAGCGACGACTAGCACAGATACGCAGTATTTT. Translation gives CASSQATTSTDTQYF.

The chain combines TRBV6-5 with TRBJ2-7; D is undetermined. Trimming left V 3 bases short and J 7 bases short, with 13 bases between. The germline V gene encodes CDR1 MNHEY and CDR2 SVGAGI. The CDR3 runs 13 residues. The CDR3 here is CASSYSRLREQYF. As DNA, the CDR3 is TGTGCCAGCAGTTATTCCCGTTTGAGGGAGCAGTACTTC.